What follows are 32 T cell receptor beta chains derived from one specimen sequenced in a study of T cell responses to AZD1222 COVID-19 vaccine. Clones were sequenced by immunoSEQ multiplex PCR, and TCRdb holds only the in-frame ones, with some missing. The data contain roughly 100,000 clones, 84% of them seen just once; the ten biggest clones take up over 15%. The source material was peripheral blood, sampled on day 0 of AZD1222 vaccination. Receptor source: an adult in good health.

V is TRBV19 and J is TRBJ1-6, with D possibly TRBD1 on 5 matching bases. CDR3 size: 18 residues. Germline V gene lookup returns CDR1 LNHDA and CDR2 SQIVND (reference sequence). The V and J ends lost 3 bases and 0 bases respectively, with 15 bases between them. The CDR3 region is CASSMEGLKGSYNSPLHF. As DNA, the CDR3 is TGTGCCAGTAGTATGGAGGGGCTAAAGGGCTCCTATAATTCACCCCTCCACTTT.

The chain has TRBV5-4 and TRBJ1-2; D is possibly TRBD1 (6 bases). The V gene's germline CDR1 is SGHNT and CDR2 YYREEE (reference sequence). The germline V and J ends were trimmed by 0 bases and 8 bases, with 11 bases remaining between them. The CDR3 covers 13 residues. The chain's CDR3 is CASSLGGLRGYTF. In DNA form, the CDR3 reads TGTGCCAGCAGCTTGGGGGGGCTACGCGGCTACACCTTC.

This chain links TRBV6-1 with TRBJ1-1; the D is unclear. Between the trimmed V and J ends, which lost 3 bases and 11 bases, there was a span of 10 bases. The CDR3 loop spans 11 amino acids. Germline V gives CDR1 MNHNS, CDR2 SASEGT. The CDR3 DNA reads TGTGCCAGCAGTGACGGACGAGTTGCTTTCTTT. It translates to CASSDGRVAFF.

The chain couples TRBV4-1 to TRBJ1-2; TRBD1 matches 7 bases. The CDR3 is 16 amino acids. Germline V lookup: CDR1 MGHRA, CDR2 YSYEKL. V lost 5 bases to trimming and J lost 7 bases; unmatched junction nucleotides: 16. The CDR3 region has the DNA TGCGCCAGCAGCTCCAATAAACAGGGGCGCGGGGGTGGCTACACCTTC. It translates to CASSSNKQGRGGGYTF.

The rearrangement links TRBV15 to TRBJ1-5; the D is unclear. With 0 bases removed from V and 4 bases from J, the gap between germline ends came to 10 bases. The CDR3 has 15 amino acids. Germline V CDR1 and CDR2: LNHNV, YYDKDF (reference sequence). In DNA form, the CDR3 reads TGTGCCACCAGCAGAGATTTCGGGGAGAATCAGCCCCAGCATTTT. Its translation: CATSRDFGENQPQHF.

The chain couples TRBV12-3 or TRBV12-4 to TRBJ1-1; D call uncertain. V gave up 0 bases and J gave up 0 bases, with 2 bases separating them. This CDR3 contains 13 residues. Here the CDR3 DNA reads TGTGCCAGCAGTTTAGCAGTGAACACTGAAGCTTTCTTT. Its translation is CASSLAVNTEAFF.

The CDR3 spells CASSASGSYGYTF. The CDR3, as DNA: TGTGCCAGTAGTGCTTCAGGGTCTTATGGCTACACCTTC. J is TRBJ1-2 and V is TRBV19; D perhaps matches TRBD1 (5 bases). The CDR3 is 13 amino acids. Germline CDR1 reads LNHDA; CDR2 reads SQIVND (reference sequence). V was cut by 5 bases and J by 5 bases, with 12 bases left in between.

The J gene is TRBJ2-1, the V gene TRBV28; D may be TRBD1 or TRBD2 (6 bases each). The V and J ends lost 7 bases and 10 bases respectively, with 17 bases between them. The CDR3 has 13 amino acids. Germline V gene data show CDR1 as MDHEN and CDR2 as SYDVKM. In DNA form, the CDR3 reads TGTGCCAGCACCGAGACCGAAGGGGGGGAGCAGTTCTTC. Translated, it gives CASTETEGGEQFF.

The V gene is TRBV5-6, the J gene TRBJ2-5; D is unclear. There are 14 residues in the CDR3. Trimming took off 5 bases at V and 4 bases at J, with 15 bases between the two ends. Germline CDR1 and CDR2: SGHDT and YYEEEE. The CDR3 nucleotides read TGTGCCAGCAGTCAGGTCTTGGTTCCAGAGACCCAGTACTTC. Protein product: CASSQVLVPETQYF.

The rearrangement joins TRBV12-3 or TRBV12-4 to TRBJ1-2, with D uncertain. Trimming removed 5 bases at V and 8 bases at J, with 12 bases between. The length of the CDR3 is 12 residues. CDR3 in DNA: TGTGCCAGCAGTACCGAAGTAGGCGGCTACACCTTC. It yields the protein CASSTEVGGYTF.

The genes are TRBV5-4 and TRBJ1-2; TRBD1 is a possible D gene (6 bases). This CDR3 is 13 amino acids long. V was pared by 4 bases and J by 7 bases, with 14 bases between. The germline CDR1 and CDR2 sequences are SGHNT and YYREEE (reference sequence). CDR3: CASSPDSFGGYTF. Here the CDR3 DNA reads TGTGCCAGCAGCCCGGACAGTTTCGGTGGCTACACCTTC.

V usage is TRBV27 and J usage is TRBJ2-3; 8 bases line up with TRBD1. J gave up 4 bases and V 3 bases, and 6 bases lay outside the gene matches. Germline CDR1 is MNHEY and CDR2 is SMNVEV (reference sequence). The CDR3 spans 15 residues. Here the CDR3 DNA reads TGTGCCAGCAGTTTCGGCAGGGGGCGTCCAGATACGCAGTATTTT. It codes for CASSFGRGRPDTQYF.

This chain links TRBV9 with TRBJ1-1; 7 bases agree with TRBD1. Germline CDR1 reads SGDLS; CDR2 reads YYNGEE. The CDR3 spans 14 residues. V was pared by 2 bases and J by 6 bases, with 7 bases of the junction left unmatched. The CDR3 DNA is TGTGCCAGCAGCGTGGCACAGGGGCGGTCTGAAGCTTTCTTT. Its protein product is CASSVAQGRSEAFF.

The rearrangement links TRBV5-1 to TRBJ1-2; D is ambiguous. With 6 bases removed from V and 8 bases from J, the gap between germline ends came to 11 bases. This CDR3 contains 11 residues. Germline V lookup: CDR1 SGHRS, CDR2 YFSETQ. CDR3 amino acids: CASNEGGGYTF. The DNA of the CDR3 is TGCGCCAGCAACGAGGGAGGGGGCTACACCTTC.

The chain couples TRBV27 to TRBJ2-5; TRBD1 aligns across 8 bases. In germline, CDR1 is MNHEY, CDR2 SMNVEV (reference sequence). CDR3 size: 14 residues. With 6 bases clipped from V and 1 base from J, the junction kept 4 bases outside the gene matches. The CDR3 spells CASSRTGFQETQYF. Written as DNA, the CDR3 is TGTGCCAGCAGCCGGACAGGGTTCCAAGAGACCCAGTACTTC.

The V and J genes are TRBV28 and TRBJ1-5; 7 nucleotides align to TRBD1. The CDR3 covers 14 residues. V shed 9 bases, J shed 6 bases, and the junction held 11 bases outside the gene matches. Germline CDR1 MDHEN, CDR2 SYDVKM. CDR3 sequence: CASWTGQGFQPQHF. Written as DNA, the CDR3 is TGTGCCAGTTGGACAGGCCAGGGGTTTCAGCCCCAGCATTTT.

The rearrangement uses TRBV6-5 and TRBJ1-1; tentative D call: TRBD1 (6 bases). CDR3 size: 14 residues. The germline gives CDR1 MNHEY, CDR2 SVGAGI. The ends were cut back, 4 bases at V and 4 bases at J, with 13 bases in the middle. For the CDR3, the DNA is TGTGCCAGCAGTTCCCGACAGGTCCCCACTGAAGCTTTCTTT. Its protein product is CASSSRQVPTEAFF.

This clone was observed a single time. The chain links TRBV28 to TRBJ1-5; TRBD1 is a possible D gene (5 bases). The germline CDR1 and CDR2 sequences are MDHEN and SYDVKM. The length of the CDR3 is 14 residues. This chain's CDR3 is CAVRGRTYDQPQHF. CDR3 nucleotide sequence: TGTGCAGTTCGAGGACGGACATACGATCAGCCCCAGCATTTT.

This rearrangement joins TRBV27 to TRBJ1-2; 11 nucleotides match TRBD1. With 4 bases clipped from V and 4 bases from J, the junction kept 5 bases outside the gene matches. CDR3 length equals 15 residues. Germline loops: CDR1 MNHEY, CDR2 SMNVEV (reference sequence). The CDR3 is CASSSWTGGFYGYTF. The CDR3 nucleotides are TGTGCCAGCAGTTCGTGGACAGGGGGCTTCTATGGCTACACCTTC.

The chain links TRBV4-2 to TRBJ1-1; D gene unclear. This CDR3 has 14 residues. V was trimmed by 2 bases and J by 0 bases, leaving 7 bases between them. The germline CDR1 and CDR2 sequences are LGHNA and YNFKEQ. The CDR3 nucleotides are TGTGCCAGCAGCCAACTAGTCATGAACACTGAAGCTTTCTTT. This gives the protein CASSQLVMNTEAFF.

The chain recombines TRBV14 with TRBJ2-2, with D perhaps TRBD1 or TRBD2 (5 bases each). The V end was cut by 7 bases, the J end by 5 bases, with 14 bases between. Germline CDR1 reads SGHDN; CDR2 reads FVKESK. The CDR3 consists of 14 residues. CDR3 protein: CASKRGARTGELFF. The CDR3 coding sequence is TGTGCCAGCAAGAGAGGGGCTCGGACCGGGGAGCTGTTTTTT.

This clone was seen a single time. The chain has TRBV18 and TRBJ1-2; 9 bases are a match to TRBD1. CDR1 KGHSH and CDR2 LQKENI come from the germline V gene. CDR3 size: 17 residues. Germline trimming cut 5 bases from V and 7 bases from J; bases unmatched to any gene: 17. CDR3 nucleotides: TGTGCCAGCTCAGCCACTCCTTCGGGACAGGGCAAGATTGGCTACACCTTC. Amino acid sequence: CASSATPSGQGKIGYTF. Drawing the rest from reference TRBV18 and TRBJ1-2, the complete variable domain is NAGVMQNPRHLVRRRGQEARLRCSPMKGHSHVYWYRQLPEEGLKFMVYLQKENIIDESGMPKERFSAEFPKEGPSILRIQQVVRGDSAAYFCASSATPSGQGKIGYTFGSGTRLTVV.

The chain joins TRBV19 to TRBJ1-1, with D perhaps matching TRBD1 (6 bases). Trimming pared 3 bases from V and 0 bases from J, leaving 11 bases between. The CDR3 is 15 residues long. Germline CDR1 LNHDA, CDR2 SQIVND (reference sequence). CDR3 nucleotides: TGTGCCAGTAGTATCTCCGGGACATTGAACACTGAAGCTTTCTTT. The encoded protein is CASSISGTLNTEAFF.

The genes are TRBV11-3 and TRBJ1-1; D perhaps matches TRBD1 (5 bases). V lost 3 bases and J lost 5, with 10 bases in between. The germline V gene has CDR1 SGHNT and CDR2 YENEEA. The CDR3 totals 13 residues. The CDR3 DNA follows: TGTGCCAGCAGCTTTGGGGCGCAGACTGAAGCTTTCTTT. This codes for CASSFGAQTEAFF. Variable domain in full (rest from reference TRBV11-3 and TRBJ1-1): EAGVVQSPRYKIIEKKQPVAFWCNPISGHNTLYWYLQNLGQGPELLIRYENEEAVDDSQLPKDRFSAERLKGVDSTLKIQPAELGDSAVYLCASSFGAQTEAFFGQGTRLTVV.

The rearrangement uses TRBV7-9 and TRBJ2-5; D gene ambiguous. The CDR3 extends over 15 amino acids. CDR1 SEHNR and CDR2 FQNEAQ come from the germline V gene (reference sequence). The V end lost 5 bases, the J end lost 0 bases, and 13 bases lay between the germline ends. CDR3 protein: CASSRSGMYQETQYF. Written as DNA, the CDR3 is TGTGCCAGCAGCAGGTCAGGAATGTACCAAGAGACCCAGTACTTC.

The genes are TRBV6-5 and TRBJ1-6, with TRBD1 as a possible D gene (5 bases). From germline, CDR1 is MNHEY and CDR2 SVGAGI. With 7 bases removed from V and 7 bases from J, the gap between germline ends came to 17 bases. The CDR3 spans 15 residues. The CDR3 region is CASKGRRQGNSPLHF. The DNA for the CDR3 is TGTGCCAGCAAAGGGAGGCGGCAGGGAAATTCACCCCTCCACTTT.

The rearrangement joins TRBV12-3 or TRBV12-4 to TRBJ1-1; D perhaps matches TRBD1 (6 bases). V dropped 3 bases and J dropped 6 bases, with 11 bases sitting between them. The CDR3 consists of 13 residues. The CDR3, as DNA: TGTGCCAGCAGTTTGGAAGCAGGGGCTGAAGCTTTCTTT. It yields the protein CASSLEAGAEAFF.

This CDR3 is CASSTSGAYGYTF. Written as DNA, the CDR3 is TGTGCCAGCAGCACATCGGGAGCCTATGGCTACACCTTC. The J gene is TRBJ1-2, the V gene TRBV7-2; D ambiguous. This CDR3 contains 13 residues. V shed 5 bases and J shed 4 bases, with 11 bases lying between them. The germline V gene has CDR1 SGHTA and CDR2 FQGNSA.

The rearrangement links TRBV5-4 to TRBJ2-7, with TRBD2 matching over 14 bases. The V and J ends lost 4 bases and 2 bases, in that order; junction bases with no gene match: 8. Germline CDR1 reads SGHNT; CDR2 reads YYREEE (reference sequence). The CDR3 length is 17 residues. For the CDR3, the DNA is TGTGCCAGCAGCCCTCCGGGACTAGCGGGAGTCACCTACGAGCAGTACTTC. Translation: CASSPPGLAGVTYEQYF.

This chain connects TRBV6-7 to TRBJ2-7; 8 nucleotides align to TRBD2. TRBV6-7 is an ORF, and what it does is uncertain. V trimming: 2 bases; J trimming: 0 bases; junction bases outside the gene matches: 9. The CDR3 is made up of 17 amino acids. The CDR3: CASSYTITSGSSYEQYV. The DNA for the CDR3 is TGTGCCAGCAGTTACACCATCACTAGCGGCAGCTCCTACGAGCAGTACGTC.

This clone was observed a single time. V gene TRBV5-4 combines with J gene TRBJ1-5; D not resolved. Germline-derived CDR1 and CDR2 are SGHNT and YYREEE (reference sequence). This CDR3 is 13 amino acids long. The V end was cut by 4 bases, the J end by 2 bases, with 7 bases between. The CDR3 sequence: CASSTDGNQPQHF. As DNA, the CDR3 is TGTGCCAGCAGCACTGATGGCAATCAGCCCCAGCATTTT.

The chain carries TRBV18 and TRBJ2-1; tentatively, D is TRBD1 (5 bases). The CDR3 contains 13 residues. The germline CDR1 and CDR2 sequences are KGHSH and LQKENI. The ends were cut back, 4 bases at V and 10 bases at J, with 14 bases in the middle. The CDR3 sequence is CASSLQSAGEQFF. CDR3 nucleotide sequence: TGTGCCAGCTCACTACAAAGTGCAGGGGAGCAGTTCTTC.